Included here is one T cell receptor beta chain sequence, with context. The table came from immunoSEQ multiplex PCR; TCRdb's copy has only in-frame clones and leaves some out. The top ten hold 4.1% of the sample, which has hundreds of thousands of clones, 75% to 90% seen once. These data originate in a study of blood T cell repertoires in COVID-19. The study assigned cohorts using participant-reported clinical history. Trimming cost V 6 bases and J 5 bases; bases outside gene matches: 13. Germline lookup yields CDR1 MDHEN and CDR2 SYDVKM. The CDR3 consists of 17 residues. Sequenced: PBMCs or T cells enriched from blood (not recorded which). The rearrangement joins TRBV28 to TRBJ2-1; 10 bases are shared with TRBD2. The sequence derives from a woman in her thirties who had recovered from COVID-19. For the CDR3, the DNA is TGTGCCAGCAGCCCCTTTATCGGACTAGCGGAGAACAATGAGCAGTTCTTC. It encodes CASSPFIGLAENNEQFF.